This T cell receptor beta chain was found in a study of blood T cell repertoires in COVID-19 (TCRdb year 2020). Describing the broader study: Samples from collaborators originated in the United States, Italy and Spain and spanned both the acute and convalescent phases of COVID-19. The prospective study material was composed of cDNA or gDNA derived from T cells, B-cell-depleted T cells, or PBMCs. The dataset comprised deeply sampled blood TCRbeta repertoires from subjects exposed to, actively infected with, or recovered from COVID-19. The repertoires were released in a freely available public database intended as a resource for research on the immune response to SARS-CoV-2. The samples were drawn from the first 160 participants of the ongoing ImmuneRACE study and from more than 1,000 subjects provided by 6 global collaborators. Sample metadata almost always included a de-identified subject ID, COVID-19 status, age in years and sex. Where HLA class I and class II types were available, the types were taken from metadata supplied by the sample provider, not from assay-based typing.

Collaborating institutions collected whole blood in K2EDTA tubes following their own protocols. Collaborator samples were shipped for TCRbeta analysis as frozen whole blood, isolated PBMCs, or DNA extracted from either sample type. Points the paper makes about the study in general: The amount of clinical and demographic metadata varied by source and participant and was provided uncurated.

The germline V gene gives CDR1 as SGHRS and CDR2 as YFSETQ. Deletion took 1 base off V and 5 bases off J, with a span of 15 bases between the germline ends. The CDR3 spans 15 residues, from the cysteine through the phenylalanine. The retained sequence is limited to the CDR3, 45 bases, with the frame set at the first base. TCRbeta CDR3 regions were amplified from genomic DNA by means of the immunoSEQ Assay, a bias-controlled multiplex PCR. As for how the authors treated the data: The number of nucleated cells in each sample was estimated by amplification of reference gene primers within the assay. To quantify the absolute abundance of each unique TCRbeta CDR3 rearrangement, sequence reads were collapsed and filtered. For each sample, productive Simpson clonality was calculated as the square root of Simpson's diversity index across productive rearrangements. TCRdb stores this immuneACCESS table with in-frame sequences only. Part of the clones is absent; in the studies checked, under half of the shortfall reflects unresolved V genes, and no reason is known for the rest. V and J calls plus clone size are reproduced from that table; the DNA served to infer D and trimming. For this sample there are under 150,000 clones; roughly four fifths appear just once. The ten largest clones take up roughly 10% of the sample.

With respect to this clone: Its target antigen remains unknown. Base qualities are not provided; no much larger clone lies one nucleotide away.

Rearrangement joined TRBV5-1 to TRBJ2-5; TRBD2 is perhaps the D gene, given 7 matching bases. The sequence was obtained from a woman between 45 and 65 years old with active or convalescent COVID-19. Sequencing used peripheral blood. DNA sequence: TGCGCCAGCAGCTTGTCCCCGGGGGGCAGGGAGACCCAGTACTTC. Translated, it reads CASSLSPGGRETQYF.